This T cell receptor beta chain was captured in a study of blood T cell repertoires in COVID-19. The assay was immunoSEQ multiplex PCR, and TCRdb's table has in-frame clones only and misses some. The data contain 45,000 to 65,000 clones, approximately 88% of them singletons. The receptor comes from a man aged 25-45 years with COVID-19, enrolled during active disease. Sequencing used peripheral blood.

CDR3 sequence (DNA): TGTGCCAGCAGTTTATCGGCACAGGGGACTAGCAATCAGCCCCAGCATTTT. It yields the protein CASSLSAQGTSNQPQHF. The chain has TRBV27 and TRBJ1-5; 7 bases align to TRBD1. The germline CDR1 and CDR2 sequences are MNHEY and SMNVEV (reference sequence). CDR3 length: 17 residues. Germline trimming cut 0 bases from V and 0 bases from J; bases unmatched to any gene: 5.